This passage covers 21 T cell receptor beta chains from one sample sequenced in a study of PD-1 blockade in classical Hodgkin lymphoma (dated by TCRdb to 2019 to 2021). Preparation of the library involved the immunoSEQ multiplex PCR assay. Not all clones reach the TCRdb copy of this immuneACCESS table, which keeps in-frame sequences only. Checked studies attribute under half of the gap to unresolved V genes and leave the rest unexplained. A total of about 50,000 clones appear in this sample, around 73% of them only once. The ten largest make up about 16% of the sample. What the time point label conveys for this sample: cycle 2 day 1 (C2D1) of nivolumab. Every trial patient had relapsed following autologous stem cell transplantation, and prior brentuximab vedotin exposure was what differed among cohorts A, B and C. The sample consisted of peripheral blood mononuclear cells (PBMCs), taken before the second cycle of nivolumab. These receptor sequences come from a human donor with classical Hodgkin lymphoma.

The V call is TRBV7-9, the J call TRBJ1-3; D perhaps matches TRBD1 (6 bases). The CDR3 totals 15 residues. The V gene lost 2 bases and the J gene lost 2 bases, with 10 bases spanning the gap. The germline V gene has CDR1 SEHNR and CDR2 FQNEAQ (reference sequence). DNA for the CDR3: TGTGCCAGCAGCTTATCGGGGGGCCCTGGAAACACCATATATTTT. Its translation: CASSLSGGPGNTIYF.

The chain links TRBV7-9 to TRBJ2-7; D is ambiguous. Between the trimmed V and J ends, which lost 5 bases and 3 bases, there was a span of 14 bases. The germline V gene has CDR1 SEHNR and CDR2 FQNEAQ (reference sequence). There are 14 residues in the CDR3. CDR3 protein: CASSVGAGSYEQYF. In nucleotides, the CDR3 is TGTGCCAGCAGCGTGGGCGCAGGTAGCTACGAGCAGTACTTC. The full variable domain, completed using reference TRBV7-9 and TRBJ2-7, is DTGVSQNPRHKITKRGQNVTFRCDPISEHNRLYWYRQTLGQGPEFLTYFQNEAQLEKSRLLSDRFSAERPKGSFSTLEIQRTEQGDSAMYLCASSVGAGSYEQYFGPGTRLTVT.

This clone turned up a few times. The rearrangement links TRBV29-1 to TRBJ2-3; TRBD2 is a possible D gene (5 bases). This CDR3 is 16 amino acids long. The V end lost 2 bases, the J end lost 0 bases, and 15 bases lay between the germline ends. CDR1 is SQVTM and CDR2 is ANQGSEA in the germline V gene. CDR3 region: CSVERLAPSSTDTQYF. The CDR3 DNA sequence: TGCAGCGTTGAAAGGCTAGCACCCTCTAGCACAGATACGCAGTATTTT.

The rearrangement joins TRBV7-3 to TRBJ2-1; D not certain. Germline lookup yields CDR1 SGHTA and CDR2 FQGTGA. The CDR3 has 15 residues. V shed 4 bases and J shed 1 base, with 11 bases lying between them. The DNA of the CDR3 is TGTGCCAGCAGCTCGATGGACCGGTCCTACAATGAGCAGTTCTTC. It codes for CASSSMDRSYNEQFF.

CDR3 sequence reads: CASSWVGSYEQYF. The CDR3 DNA reads TGTGCCAGCAGTTGGGTAGGCTCCTACGAGCAGTACTTC. The chain couples TRBV6-5 to TRBJ2-7; D remains unclear. V was shortened by 4 bases and J by 0 bases, with 7 bases between the two germline ends. The V gene's germline CDR1 is MNHEY and CDR2 SVGAGI. The CDR3 runs to 13 residues.

CDR3 protein: CASSPAGRSDNEQFF. The CDR3 bases are TGTGCCAGCTCACCAGCCGGGAGGAGCGACAATGAGCAGTTCTTC. This sequence joins TRBV18 and TRBJ2-1, with 7 bases lining up with TRBD2. Germline-derived CDR1 and CDR2 are KGHSH and LQKENI. With 2 bases clipped from V and 5 bases from J, the junction kept 6 bases outside the gene matches. CDR3 length equals 15 residues.

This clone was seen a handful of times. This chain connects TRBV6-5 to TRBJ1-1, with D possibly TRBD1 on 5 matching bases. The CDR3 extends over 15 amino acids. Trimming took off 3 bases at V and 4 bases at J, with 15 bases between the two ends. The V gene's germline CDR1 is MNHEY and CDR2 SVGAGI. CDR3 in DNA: TGTGCCAGCAGTTATAGGGGTGTCCAAGGCACTGAAGCTTTCTTT. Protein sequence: CASSYRGVQGTEAFF.

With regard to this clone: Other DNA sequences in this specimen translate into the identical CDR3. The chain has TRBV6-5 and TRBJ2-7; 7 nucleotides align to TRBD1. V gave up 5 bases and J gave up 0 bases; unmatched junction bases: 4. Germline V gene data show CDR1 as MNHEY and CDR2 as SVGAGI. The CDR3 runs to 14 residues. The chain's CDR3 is CASSRQGSSYEQYF. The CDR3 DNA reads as TGTGCCAGCAGTCGACAGGGTAGCTCCTACGAGCAGTACTTC.

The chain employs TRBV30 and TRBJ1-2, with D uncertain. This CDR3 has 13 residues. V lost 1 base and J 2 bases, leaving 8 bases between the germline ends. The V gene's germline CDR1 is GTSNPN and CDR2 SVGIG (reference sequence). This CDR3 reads CAWSEAANYGYTF. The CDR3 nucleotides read TGTGCCTGGAGTGAAGCAGCAAACTATGGCTACACCTTC.

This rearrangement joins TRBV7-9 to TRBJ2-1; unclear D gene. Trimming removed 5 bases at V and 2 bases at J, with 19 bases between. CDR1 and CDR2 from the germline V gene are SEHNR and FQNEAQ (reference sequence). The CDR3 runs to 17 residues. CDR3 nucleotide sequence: TGTGCCAGCAGCCGGAGAGATCCAACGGGCCCCTACAATGAGCAGTTCTTC. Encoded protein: CASSRRDPTGPYNEQFF.

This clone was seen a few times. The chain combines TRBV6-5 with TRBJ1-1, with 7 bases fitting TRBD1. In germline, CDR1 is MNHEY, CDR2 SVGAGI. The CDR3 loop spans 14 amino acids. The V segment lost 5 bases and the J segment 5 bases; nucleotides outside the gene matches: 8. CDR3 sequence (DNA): TGTGCCAGCAGTAGGTCGACAGGGAAAACTGAAGCTTTCTTT. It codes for CASSRSTGKTEAFF.

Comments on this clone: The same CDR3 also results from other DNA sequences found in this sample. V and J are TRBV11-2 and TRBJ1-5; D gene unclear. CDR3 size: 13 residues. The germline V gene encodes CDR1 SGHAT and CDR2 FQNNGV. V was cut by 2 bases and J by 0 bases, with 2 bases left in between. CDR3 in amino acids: CASSLSSNQPQHF. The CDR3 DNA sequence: TGTGCCAGCAGCTTATCTAGCAATCAGCCCCAGCATTTT.

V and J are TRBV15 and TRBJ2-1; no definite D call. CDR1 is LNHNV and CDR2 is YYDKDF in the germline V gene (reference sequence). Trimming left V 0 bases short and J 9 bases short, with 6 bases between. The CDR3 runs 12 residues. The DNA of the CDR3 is TGTGCCACCAGCAGAGATCCGGGTGAGCAGTTCTTC. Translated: CATSRDPGEQFF.

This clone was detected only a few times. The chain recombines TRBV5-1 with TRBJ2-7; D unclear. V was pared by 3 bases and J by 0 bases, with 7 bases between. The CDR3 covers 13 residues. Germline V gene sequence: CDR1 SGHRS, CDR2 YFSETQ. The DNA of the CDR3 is TGCGCCAGCAGCTACATGAACTCCTACGAGCAGTACTTC. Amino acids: CASSYMNSYEQYF.

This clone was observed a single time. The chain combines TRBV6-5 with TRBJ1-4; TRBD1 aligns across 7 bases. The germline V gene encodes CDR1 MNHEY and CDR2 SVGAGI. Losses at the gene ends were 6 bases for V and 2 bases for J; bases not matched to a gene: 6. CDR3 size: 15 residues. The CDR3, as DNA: TGTGCCAGCAGAAAGAACAGGGGTACTAATGAAAAACTGTTTTTT. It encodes CASRKNRGTNEKLFF.

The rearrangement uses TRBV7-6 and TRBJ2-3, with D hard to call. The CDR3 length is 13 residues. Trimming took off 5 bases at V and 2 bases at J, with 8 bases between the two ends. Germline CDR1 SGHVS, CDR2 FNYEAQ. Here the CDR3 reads CASSRAPTDTQYF. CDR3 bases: TGTGCCAGCAGCAGGGCCCCCACAGATACGCAGTATTTT.

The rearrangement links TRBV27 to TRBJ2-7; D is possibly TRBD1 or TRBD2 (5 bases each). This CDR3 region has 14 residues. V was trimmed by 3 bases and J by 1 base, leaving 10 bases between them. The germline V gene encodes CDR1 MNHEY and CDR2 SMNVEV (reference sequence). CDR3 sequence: CASSFVGRSYEQYF. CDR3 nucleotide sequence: TGTGCCAGCAGTTTTGTGGGACGTTCCTACGAGCAGTACTTC.

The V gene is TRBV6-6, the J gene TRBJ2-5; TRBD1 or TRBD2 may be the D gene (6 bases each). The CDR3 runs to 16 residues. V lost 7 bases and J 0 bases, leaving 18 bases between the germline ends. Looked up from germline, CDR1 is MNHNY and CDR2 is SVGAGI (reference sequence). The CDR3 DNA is TGTGCCAGCACCAATGGAGGTGGGGGGCACCAAGAGACCCAGTACTTC. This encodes CASTNGGGGHQETQYF.

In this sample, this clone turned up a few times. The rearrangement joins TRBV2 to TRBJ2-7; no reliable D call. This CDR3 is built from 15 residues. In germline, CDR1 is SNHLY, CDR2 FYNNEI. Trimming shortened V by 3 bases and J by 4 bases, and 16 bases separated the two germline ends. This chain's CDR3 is CASSEVALRSYEQYF. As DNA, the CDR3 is TGTGCCAGCAGTGAGGTAGCCCTACGATCATACGAGCAGTACTTC.

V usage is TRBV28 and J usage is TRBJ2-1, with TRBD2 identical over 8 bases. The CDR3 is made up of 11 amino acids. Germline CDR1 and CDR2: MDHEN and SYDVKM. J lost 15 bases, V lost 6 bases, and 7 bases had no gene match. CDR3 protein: CASSRGTRPFF. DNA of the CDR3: TGTGCCAGCAGCAGAGGGACTAGACCGTTCTTC.

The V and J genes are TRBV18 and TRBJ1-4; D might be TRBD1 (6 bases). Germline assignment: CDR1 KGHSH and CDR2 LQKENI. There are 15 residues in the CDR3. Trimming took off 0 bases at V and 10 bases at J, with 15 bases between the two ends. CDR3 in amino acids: CASSPPSGGRGKLFF. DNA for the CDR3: TGTGCCAGCTCACCACCAAGCGGGGGCCGGGGAAAACTGTTTTTT.